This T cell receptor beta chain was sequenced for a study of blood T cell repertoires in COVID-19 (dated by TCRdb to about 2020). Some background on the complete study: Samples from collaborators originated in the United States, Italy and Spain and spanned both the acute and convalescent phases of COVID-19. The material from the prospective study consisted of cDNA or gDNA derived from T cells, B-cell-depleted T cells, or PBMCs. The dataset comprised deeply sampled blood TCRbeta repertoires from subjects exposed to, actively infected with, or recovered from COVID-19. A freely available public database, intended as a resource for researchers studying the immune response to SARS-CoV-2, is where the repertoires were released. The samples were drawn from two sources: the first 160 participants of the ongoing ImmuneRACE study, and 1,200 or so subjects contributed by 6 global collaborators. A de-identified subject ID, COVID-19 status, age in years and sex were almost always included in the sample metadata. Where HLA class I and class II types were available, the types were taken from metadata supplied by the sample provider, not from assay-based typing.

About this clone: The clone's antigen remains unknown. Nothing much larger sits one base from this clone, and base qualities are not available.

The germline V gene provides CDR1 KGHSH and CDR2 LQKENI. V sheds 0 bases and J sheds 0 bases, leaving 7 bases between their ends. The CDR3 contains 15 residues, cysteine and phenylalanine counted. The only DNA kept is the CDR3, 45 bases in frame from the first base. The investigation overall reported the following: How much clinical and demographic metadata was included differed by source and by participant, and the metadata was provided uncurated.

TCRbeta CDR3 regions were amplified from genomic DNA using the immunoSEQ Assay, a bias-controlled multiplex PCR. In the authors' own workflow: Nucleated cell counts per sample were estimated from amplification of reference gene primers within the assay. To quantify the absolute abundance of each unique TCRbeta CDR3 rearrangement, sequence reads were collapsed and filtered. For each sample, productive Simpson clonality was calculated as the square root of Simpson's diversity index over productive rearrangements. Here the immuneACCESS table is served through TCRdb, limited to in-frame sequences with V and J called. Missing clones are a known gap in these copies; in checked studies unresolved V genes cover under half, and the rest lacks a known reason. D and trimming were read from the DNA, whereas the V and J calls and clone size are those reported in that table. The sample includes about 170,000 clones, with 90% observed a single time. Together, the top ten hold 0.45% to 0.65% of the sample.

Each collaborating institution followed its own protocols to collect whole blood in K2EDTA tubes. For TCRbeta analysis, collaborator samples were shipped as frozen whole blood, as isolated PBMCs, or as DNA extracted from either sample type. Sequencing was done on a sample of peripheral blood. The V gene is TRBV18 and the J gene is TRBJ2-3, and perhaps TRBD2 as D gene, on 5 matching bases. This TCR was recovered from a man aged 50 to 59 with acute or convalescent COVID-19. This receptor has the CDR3 CASSPPAASTDTQYF. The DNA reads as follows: TGTGCCAGCTCACCACCAGCGGCTAGCACAGATACGCAGTATTTT.